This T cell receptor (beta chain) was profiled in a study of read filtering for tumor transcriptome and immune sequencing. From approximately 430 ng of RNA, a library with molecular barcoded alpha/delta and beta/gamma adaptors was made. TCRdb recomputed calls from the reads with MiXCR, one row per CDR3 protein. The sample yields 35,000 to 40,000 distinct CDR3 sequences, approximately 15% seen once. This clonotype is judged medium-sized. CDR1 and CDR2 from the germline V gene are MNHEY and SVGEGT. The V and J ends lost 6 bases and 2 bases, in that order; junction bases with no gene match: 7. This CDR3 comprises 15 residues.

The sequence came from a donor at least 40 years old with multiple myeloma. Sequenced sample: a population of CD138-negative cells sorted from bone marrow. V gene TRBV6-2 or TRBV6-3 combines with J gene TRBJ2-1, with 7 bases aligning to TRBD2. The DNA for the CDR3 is TGTGCCAGCAGATTCAGCGGGAATCCCTACAATGAGCAGTTCTTC. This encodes CASRFSGNPYNEQFF.